This T cell receptor (beta chain) came from a study of cytomegalovirus exposure and HLA in healthy donors. Looking at the study overall: Inside one of the first data releases sat 80 million to 95 million unique TCRs taken from HLA-typed donors. Whole-study results and caveats: Reportedly, HLA-A and HLA-B alleles of most subjects were accurately predicted from TCR beta.

Primers: 60 Vbeta forward and 13 Jbeta reverse. Only in-frame clones appear in the TCRdb table, and some are missing; sequencing was by immunoSEQ multiplex PCR. The table shows some 220,000 clones, with roughly 91% occurring only once. To note about this clone: The antigen is unknown.

This CDR3 has 15 residues. Germline values: CDR1 SGHKS, CDR2 YYEKEE (reference sequence). The V segment lost 3 bases and the J segment 0 bases; nucleotides outside the gene matches: 2. This chain links TRBV5-5 with TRBJ2-2; 7 nucleotides line up with TRBD2. The receptor comes from a woman aged 18-30 years in good health and CMV-seronegative. What was sequenced was PBMCs. The CDR3 reads CASSSAGANTGELFF. CDR3 nucleotides: TGTGCCAGCAGCTCCGCGGGGGCGAACACCGGGGAGCTGTTTTTT.